The rows below give T cell receptor beta chains drawn from one sample of a study of STAT5B mutations in CD4+ large granular lymphocyte leukemia. This table comes from immunoSEQ multiplex PCR, and its TCRdb copy is limited to in-frame clones, with some not included. The data contain 20,000 to 25,000 clones, around two thirds of them singletons. The specimen sequenced was CD4+ T cells from blood buffy coats. Receptors originate from a human donor in good health. The CDR3 runs from the conserved cysteine through the conserved F or W. The order of the fields is V gene, J gene, D gene, clone size, CDR3 protein, CDR3 DNA. The D gene is left open where the match is weak. Part of the rows lack a size; the others show once, few, many or a class for expanded clones.

TRBV5-1	TRBJ1-3	TRBD1	NA	CASSLAVGQDGNTIYF	TGCGCCAGCAGCTTGGCCGTCGGACAGGATGGAAACACCATATATTTT
TRBV28	TRBJ1-1	NA	few	CASLGGEGYTEAFF	TGTGCCAGTCTGGGTGGGGAGGGCTACACTGAAGCTTTCTTT
TRBV28	TRBJ2-2	NA	NA	CASSLSAGARTGELFF	TGTGCCAGCAGTTTATCGGCAGGGGCGAGAACCGGGGAGCTGTTTTTT
TRBV5-1	TRBJ2-7	NA	NA	CASSTGPPSYEQYF	TGCGCCAGCAGCACCGGCCCCCCGTCCTACGAGCAGTACTTC
TRBV7-2	TRBJ1-4	NA	once	CASSLVDEKLFF	TGTGCCAGCAGCTTAGTTGATGAAAAACTGTTTTTT
TRBV6-1	TRBJ1-5	TRBD1	NA	CASGQGLDQPQHF	TGTGCCAGCGGACAGGGGTTAGATCAGCCCCAGCATTTT
TRBV5-1	TRBJ2-3	NA	NA	CASSLAADTSTDTQYF	TGCGCCAGCAGCTTGGCGGCGGATACTAGCACAGATACGCAGTATTTT
TRBV13	TRBJ2-7	NA	NA	CASSFTFNRETSSEQYF	TGTGCCAGCAGCTTTACCTTTAACAGGGAGACTAGCTCCGAGCAGTACTTC
TRBV7-2	TRBJ2-5	TRBD2	NA	CASSLTLAGSWAQYF	TGTGCCAGCAGCTTAACCCTAGCGGGGTCGTGGGCCCAGTACTTC
TRBV5-1	TRBJ2-1	NA	NA	CASSLERFRDNEQFF	TGCGCCAGCAGCTTGGAACGGTTTAGGGACAATGAGCAGTTCTTC